This T cell receptor beta chain was identified in a study of brain T cells in children with intractable seizures. The CDR3 loop spans 15 amino acids. V lost 3 bases and J lost 5, with 16 bases in between. Germline V gene data show CDR1 as KGHSH and CDR2 as LQKENI. The assay was immunoSEQ multiplex PCR, and TCRdb's table has in-frame clones only and misses some. Among approximately 40,000 clones listed, around 90% were seen once. This sample comprised peripheral blood, obtained at surgery. The clonotype was recovered from a girl aged 2 to 9 with tuberous sclerosis and intractable seizures. This rearrangement joins TRBV18 to TRBJ1-2; D might be TRBD1 (5 bases). This CDR3 is CASSPRSEAGYGYTF. The CDR3 region has the DNA TGTGCCAGCTCACCCCGATCGGAGGCAGGGTATGGCTACACCTTC.